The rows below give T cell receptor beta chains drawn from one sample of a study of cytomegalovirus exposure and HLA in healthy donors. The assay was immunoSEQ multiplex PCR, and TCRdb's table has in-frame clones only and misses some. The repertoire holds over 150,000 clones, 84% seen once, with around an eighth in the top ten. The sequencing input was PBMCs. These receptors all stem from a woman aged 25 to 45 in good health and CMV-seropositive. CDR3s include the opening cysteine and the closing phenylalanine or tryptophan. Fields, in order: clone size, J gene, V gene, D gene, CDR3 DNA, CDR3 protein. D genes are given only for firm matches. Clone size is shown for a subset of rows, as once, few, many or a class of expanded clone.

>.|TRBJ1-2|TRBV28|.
TGTGCCAGCAGGACCCTCACAGTATACGGCTACACCTTC
CASRTLTVYGYTF
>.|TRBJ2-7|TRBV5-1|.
TGCGCCAGCAGCTTGGGTGGCGGATCCTACGAGCAGTACTTC
CASSLGGGSYEQYF
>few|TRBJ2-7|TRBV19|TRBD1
TGTGCCAGTAGCCCCCAACCGGGACAGGGGGCAGTCGAGCAGTACTTC
CASSPQPGQGAVEQYF
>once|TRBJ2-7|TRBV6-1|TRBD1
TGTGCCAGTGGCCGGGACAGGCCCTACGAGCAGTACTTC
CASGRDRPYEQYF
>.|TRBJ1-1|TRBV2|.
TGTGCCAGCAGTGTATCTATGAACACTGAAGCTTTCTTT
CASSVSMNTEAFF
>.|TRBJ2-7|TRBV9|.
TGTGCCAGCAGCTCCATAGATACGGGCGAGCAGTACTTC
CASSSIDTGEQYF
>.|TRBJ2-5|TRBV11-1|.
TGTGCCAGCAGTCCCGTCCTCACCGGGACCCAGTACTTC
CASSPVLTGTQYF
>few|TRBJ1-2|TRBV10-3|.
TGTGCCATCAGTTCGACAGAGAACTATGGCTACACCTTC
CAISSTENYGYTF
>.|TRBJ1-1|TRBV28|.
TGTGCCAGCAGTTTATTCGGCCTACGGGGGGCCACTGAAGCTTTCTTT
CASSLFGLRGATEAFF
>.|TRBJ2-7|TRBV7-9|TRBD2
TGTGCCAGCAGCTTAGCGCTAAGCGGGAGTTCCTACGAGCAGTACTTC
CASSLALSGSSYEQYF
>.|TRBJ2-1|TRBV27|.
TGTGCCAGCAGGGGGGACTGGGCTTACAATGAGCAGTTCTTC
CASRGDWAYNEQFF
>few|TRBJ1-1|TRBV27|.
TGTGCCAGCAGTTCTGGGAGGATGAACACTGAAGCTTTCTTT
CASSSGRMNTEAFF
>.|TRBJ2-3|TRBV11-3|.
TGTGCCAGCAGCTTAGTAGCGTCCACAGATACGCAGTATTTT
CASSLVASTDTQYF
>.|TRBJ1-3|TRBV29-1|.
TGCAGCGTTTCCTTTTCCTCTGGAAACACCATATATTTT
CSVSFSSGNTIYF
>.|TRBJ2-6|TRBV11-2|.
TGTGCCAGCAGCTCCAGGGTCTCTGGGGCCAACGTCCTGACTTTC
CASSSRVSGANVLTF
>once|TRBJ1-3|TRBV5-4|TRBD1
TGTGCCAGCAGCCCCCAAGGACAGGGTTTTGGAAACACCATATATTTT
CASSPQGQGFGNTIYF